The next 22 T cell receptor beta chains were all read from a single sample in a study of cytomegalovirus exposure and HLA in healthy donors. The PCR employed 60 Vbeta primers together with 13 Jbeta primers. Produced via immunoSEQ multiplex PCR; TCRdb's table is partial and in-frame only. The sample contains some 150,000 clones, 60% to 85% of which appear only once. Sequenced: PBMCs. The receptors here all came from a female donor in good health and CMV-seropositive.

The gene calls are TRBV5-1 and TRBJ2-2, with 7 bases matching TRBD2. V lost 4 bases and J lost 6; bases outside the gene matches: 15. Germline-derived CDR1 and CDR2 are SGHRS and YFSETQ. The CDR3 totals 17 residues. CDR3 amino acids: CASSPGLVWGSAGELFF. CDR3 coding DNA: TGCGCCAGCAGCCCCGGACTAGTCTGGGGTTCCGCCGGGGAGCTGTTTTTT. The full variable domain, with the rest looked up from reference TRBV5-1 and TRBJ2-2, is KAGVTQTPRYLIKTRGQQVTLSCSPISGHRSVSWYQQTPGQGLQFLFEYFSETQRNKGNFPGRFSGRQFSNSRSEMNVSTLELGDSALYLCASSPGLVWGSAGELFFGEGSRLTVL.

V and J are TRBV28 and TRBJ1-1; tentatively, D is TRBD1 (5 bases). The germline V gene has CDR1 MDHEN and CDR2 SYDVKM. The CDR3 contains 17 residues. Trimming removed 4 bases at V and 7 bases at J, with 25 bases between. Here the CDR3 DNA reads TGTGCCAGCAGTTCAAGGGGCAGCGCTTGGGTACCGAATGAAGCTTTCTTT. Protein product: CASSSRGSAWVPNEAFF.

This chain connects TRBV5-4 to TRBJ2-7; 7 bases fit TRBD2. With 2 bases clipped from V and 2 bases from J, the junction kept 10 bases outside the gene matches. CDR3 length equals 16 residues. CDR1 is SGHNT, CDR2 YYREEE, per germline (reference sequence). CDR3 sequence reads: CASSFGSAGSPYEQYF. CDR3 in DNA: TGTGCCAGCAGCTTTGGTTCAGCGGGATCCCCCTACGAGCAGTACTTC. Full variable domain (outside the CDR3, taken from reference TRBV5-4 and TRBJ2-7): ETGVTQSPTHLIKTRGQQVTLRCSSQSGHNTVSWYQQALGQGPQFIFQYYREEENGRGNFPPRFSGLQFPNYSSELNVNALELDDSALYLCASSFGSAGSPYEQYFGPGTRLTVT.

This sequence joins TRBV10-3 and TRBJ1-2, with D possibly being TRBD1 (5 bases). Germline lookup yields CDR1 ENHRY and CDR2 SYGVKD. The CDR3 runs to 14 residues. The ends were cut back, 2 bases at V and 4 bases at J, with 11 bases in the middle. The CDR3 protein is CAISEQGSGYGYTF. The CDR3 nucleotides read TGTGCCATCAGTGAGCAGGGCTCTGGCTATGGCTACACCTTC.

The CDR3 DNA is TGTGCCAGTAGTATAGGTACCGGGACTAGCGGGAGTTGGGGCACCGGGGAGCTGTTTTTT. Amino acid sequence: CASSIGTGTSGSWGTGELFF. The V and J genes are TRBV19 and TRBJ2-2; 14 nucleotides align to TRBD2. Germline assignment: CDR1 LNHDA and CDR2 SQIVND (reference sequence). This CDR3 has 20 residues. V was pared by 1 base and J by 4 bases, with 11 bases of the junction left unmatched. Looking up the rest from reference TRBV19 and TRBJ2-2 gives the full variable domain: DGGITQSPKYLFRKEGQNVTLSCEQNLNHDAMYWYRQDPGQGLRLIYYSQIVNDFQKGDIAEGYSVSREKKESFPLTVTSAQKNPTAFYLCASSIGTGTSGSWGTGELFFGEGSRLTVL.

The chain links TRBV7-9 to TRBJ2-7; the match to TRBD1 covers 9 bases. The ends lost 6 bases at V and 1 base at J; junction bases unmatched: 7. The CDR3 totals 15 residues. Germline CDR1 reads SEHNR; CDR2 reads FQNEAQ (reference sequence). The chain's CDR3 is CASRKEGTGSYEQYF. The CDR3 region has the DNA TGTGCCAGCAGAAAAGAAGGGACAGGGTCCTACGAGCAGTACTTC.

The rearrangement uses TRBV5-4 and TRBJ2-5, with a weak D call TRBD2 (6 bases). Looked up from germline, CDR1 is SGHNT and CDR2 is YYREEE (reference sequence). V was shortened by 0 bases and J by 3 bases, with 15 bases between the two germline ends. There are 16 residues in the CDR3. The CDR3 is CASSLEASVRKETQYF. CDR3 nucleotide sequence: TGTGCCAGCAGCTTGGAGGCTAGCGTTCGAAAAGAGACCCAGTACTTC. Looking up the rest from reference TRBV5-4 and TRBJ2-5 gives the full variable domain: ETGVTQSPTHLIKTRGQQVTLRCSSQSGHNTVSWYQQALGQGPQFIFQYYREEENGRGNFPPRFSGLQFPNYSSELNVNALELDDSALYLCASSLEASVRKETQYFGPGTRLLVL.

The V and J genes are TRBV5-8 and TRBJ2-7, with D maybe TRBD1 (5 bases). V was shortened by 0 bases and J by 3 bases, with 7 bases between the two germline ends. CDR1 is SGHTS, CDR2 YDEGEE, per germline. CDR3 length equals 13 residues. In DNA, the CDR3 is TGTGCCAGCAGCTTGGGACAGTTCTACGAGCAGTACTTC. Translation gives CASSLGQFYEQYF. The whole variable domain, filled in from reference TRBV5-8 and TRBJ2-7, reads EAGVTQSPTHLIKTRGQQATLRCSPISGHTSVYWYQQALGLGLQFLLWYDEGEERNRGNFPPRFSGRQFPNYSSELNVNALELEDSALYLCASSLGQFYEQYFGPGTRLTVT.

The table lists this clone with a few counts. The rearrangement uses TRBV27 and TRBJ1-6; no clear D gene. Between the trimmed V and J ends, which lost 3 bases and 8 bases, there was a span of 8 bases. This CDR3 spans 13 amino acids. The V gene's germline CDR1 is MNHEY and CDR2 SMNVEV (reference sequence). The CDR3 region has the DNA TGTGCCAGCAGTTTCTCTACGGATTCACCCCTCCACTTT. This encodes CASSFSTDSPLHF.

This rearrangement joins TRBV11-2 to TRBJ1-4; D remains ambiguous. The CDR3 runs 15 residues. Trimming pared 1 base from V and 8 bases from J, leaving 14 bases between. Looked up from germline, CDR1 is SGHAT and CDR2 is FQNNGV. CDR3 sequence: CASSLGSGNGEKLFF. DNA of the CDR3: TGTGCCAGCAGCTTAGGGTCAGGTAACGGAGAAAAACTGTTTTTT.

The CDR3 loop is CASSPLPAGGSGELFF. CDR3 sequence (DNA): TGTGCCAGCAGCCCCTTGCCAGCGGGGGGTTCCGGGGAGCTGTTTTTT. V and J are TRBV9 and TRBJ2-2, with 9 bases matching TRBD2. Germline assignment: CDR1 SGDLS and CDR2 YYNGEE. The CDR3 consists of 16 residues. Losses at the gene ends were 4 bases for V and 6 bases for J; bases not matched to a gene: 10.

This clone appeared a few times. The genes are TRBV11-1 and TRBJ2-7, with 7 nucleotides matching TRBD1. CDR1 and CDR2 (germline): SGHAT, FQDESV (reference sequence). J lost 12 bases, V lost 0 bases, and 5 bases had no gene match. The CDR3 consists of 12 residues. CDR3 bases: TGTGCCAGCAGCTTAGCCCAGGGGGTTCTGTACTTC. Encoded protein: CASSLAQGVLYF.

The V and J genes are TRBV6-5 and TRBJ1-1; no firm D call. CDR3 size: 12 residues. V lost 5 bases and J 4 bases, leaving 8 bases between the germline ends. The germline CDR1 and CDR2 sequences are MNHEY and SVGAGI. CDR3 region: CASSESVTEAFF. CDR3 coding DNA: TGTGCCAGCAGTGAATCGGTCACTGAAGCTTTCTTT.

The rearrangement links TRBV25-1 to TRBJ1-1; D call uncertain. The CDR3 loop spans 13 amino acids. CDR1 MGHDK and CDR2 SYGVNS come from the germline V gene. V was clipped by 8 bases and J by 3 bases, with 13 bases between them. As DNA, the CDR3 is TGTGCCAGCCAAGGATGGGAGGACACTGAAGCTTTCTTT. Translated: CASQGWEDTEAFF.

The chain links TRBV18 to TRBJ1-1, with TRBD1 matching over 9 bases. The V and J ends lost 5 bases and 1 base, in that order; junction bases with no gene match: 5. CDR1 is KGHSH and CDR2 is LQKENI in the germline V gene. This CDR3 contains 15 residues. CDR3: CASSETGGANTEAFF. DNA of the CDR3: TGTGCCAGCTCAGAGACAGGGGGGGCGAACACTGAAGCTTTCTTT.

Notes on this clone: The junction and the germline gene differ at one end; a read error may be behind it. The chain uses TRBV30 and TRBJ2-1; 11 bases match TRBD2. The CDR3 has 13 amino acids. Per germline, CDR1 GTSNPN and CDR2 SVGIG (reference sequence). DNA for the CDR3: TGTGCCTGCACTAGCGGGGGATACAATGAGCGGTTCTTC. It encodes CACTSGGYNERFF. The complete variable domain, with remaining parts taken from reference TRBV30 and TRBJ2-1, reads SQTIHQWPATLVQPVGSPLSLECTVEGTSNPNLYWYRQAAGRGLQLLFYSVGIGQISSEVPQNLSASRPQDRQFILSSKKLLLSDSGFYLCACTSGGYNERFFGPGTRLTVL.

The rearrangement joins TRBV5-1 to TRBJ1-2, with 9 positions matching TRBD1. With 7 bases clipped from V and 4 bases from J, the junction kept 11 bases outside the gene matches. CDR1 and CDR2 from the germline V gene are SGHRS and YFSETQ. The CDR3 covers 15 residues. In DNA form, the CDR3 reads TGCGCCAGCTACCAGACTTCGGGACAGGGCTATGGCTACACCTTC. It is translated as CASYQTSGQGYGYTF.

The genes are TRBV5-1 and TRBJ1-3, with unresolved D. Germline V gives CDR1 SGHRS, CDR2 YFSETQ. Trimming took off 4 bases at V and 0 bases at J, with 11 bases between the two ends. The CDR3 covers 15 residues. The CDR3 nucleotides read TGCGCCAGCAGCCTGGCCGGAGGCTCTGGAAACACCATATATTTT. It yields the protein CASSLAGGSGNTIYF.

The J gene is TRBJ1-4, the V gene TRBV30, with TRBD1 matching 11 bases. The CDR3 contains 14 residues. After removal of 5 bases from V and 7 bases from J, the junction contained 6 bases not matched to a gene. Germline V CDR1 and CDR2: GTSNPN, SVGIG (reference sequence). The CDR3 DNA reads as TGTGCCTGGGGGACAGGGGGGCTTGGTGAAAAACTGTTTTTT. This gives the protein CAWGTGGLGEKLFF. Full variable domain (outside the CDR3, taken from reference TRBV30 and TRBJ1-4): SQTIHQWPATLVQPVGSPLSLECTVEGTSNPNLYWYRQAAGRGLQLLFYSVGIGQISSEVPQNLSASRPQDRQFILSSKKLLLSDSGFYLCAWGTGGLGEKLFFGSGTQLSVL.

This clone came up a few times. The rearrangement joins TRBV2 to TRBJ1-6; no reliable D call. The V and J ends lost 4 bases and 7 bases respectively, with 5 bases between them. This CDR3 comprises 12 residues. CDR1 is SNHLY, CDR2 FYNNEI, per germline. The CDR3 DNA follows: TGTGCCAGCAGTGTCCAGAATTCACCCCTCCACTTT. Translated: CASSVQNSPLHF.

The chain employs TRBV6-1 and TRBJ1-5, with 8 bases that match TRBD1. This CDR3 region has 15 residues. Germline V gene lookup returns CDR1 MNHNS and CDR2 SASEGT. V was clipped by 2 bases and J by 4 bases; unmatched bases: 4. The CDR3 here is CASSEITGGNQPQHF. The CDR3 nucleotides are TGTGCCAGCAGTGAAATCACAGGGGGTAATCAGCCCCAGCATTTT.

The chain uses TRBV13 and TRBJ2-4, with a weak D call TRBD1 (5 bases). V lost 2 bases and J 5 bases, leaving 10 bases between the germline ends. The germline gives CDR1 PRHDT, CDR2 FYEKMQ (reference sequence). The CDR3 is 14 amino acids. The CDR3 loop reads CASSLLGEENIQYF. The CDR3, as DNA: TGTGCCAGCAGCTTACTAGGGGAAGAAAACATTCAGTACTTC.